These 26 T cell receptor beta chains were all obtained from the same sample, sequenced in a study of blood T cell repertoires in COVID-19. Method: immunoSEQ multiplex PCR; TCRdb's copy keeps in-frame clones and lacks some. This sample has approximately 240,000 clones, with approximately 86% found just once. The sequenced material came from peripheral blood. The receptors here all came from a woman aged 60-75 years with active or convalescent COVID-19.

The CDR3 protein is CASSQGRQSNYGYTF. Written as DNA, the CDR3 is TGTGCCAGCAGTCAGGGCCGCCAATCTAACTATGGCTACACCTTC. The V and J genes are TRBV2 and TRBJ1-2, with a weak D call TRBD1 (5 bases). The CDR3 is made up of 15 amino acids. V was cut by 5 bases and J by 0 bases, with 13 bases left in between. Germline V CDR1 and CDR2: SNHLY, FYNNEI.

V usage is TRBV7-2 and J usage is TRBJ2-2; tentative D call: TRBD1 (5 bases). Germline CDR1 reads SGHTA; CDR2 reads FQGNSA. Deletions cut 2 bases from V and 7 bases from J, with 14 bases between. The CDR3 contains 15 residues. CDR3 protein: CASSLLRAELGELFF. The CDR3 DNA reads TGTGCCAGCAGCTTACTCAGGGCAGAACTCGGGGAGCTGTTTTTT.

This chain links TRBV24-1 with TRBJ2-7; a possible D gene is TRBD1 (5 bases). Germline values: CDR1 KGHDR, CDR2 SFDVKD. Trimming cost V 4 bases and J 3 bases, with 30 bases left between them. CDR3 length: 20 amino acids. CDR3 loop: CATSDPCGDREHYYYYEQYV. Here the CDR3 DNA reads TGTGCCACCAGTGACCCATGCGGCGACAGAGAACACTACTACTACTACGAGCAGTACGTC.

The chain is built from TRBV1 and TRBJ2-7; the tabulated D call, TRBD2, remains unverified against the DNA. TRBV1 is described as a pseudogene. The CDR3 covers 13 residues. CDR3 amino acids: CTSSLRLAPEQYV. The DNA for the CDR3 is TGCACCAGCAGCCTCAGACTAGCTCCCGAGCAGTACGTC.

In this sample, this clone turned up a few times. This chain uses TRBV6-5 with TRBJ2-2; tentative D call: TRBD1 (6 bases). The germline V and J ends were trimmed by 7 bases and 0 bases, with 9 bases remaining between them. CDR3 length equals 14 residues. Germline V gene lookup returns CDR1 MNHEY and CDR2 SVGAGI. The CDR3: CASTRTANTGELFF. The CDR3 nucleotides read TGTGCCAGCACCAGGACAGCGAACACCGGGGAGCTGTTTTTT.

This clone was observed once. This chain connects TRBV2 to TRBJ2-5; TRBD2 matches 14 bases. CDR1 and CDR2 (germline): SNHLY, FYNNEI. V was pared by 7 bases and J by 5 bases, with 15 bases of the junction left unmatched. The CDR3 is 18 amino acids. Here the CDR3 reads CASTIETSGRVKVETQYF. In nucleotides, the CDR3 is TGTGCCAGCACTATTGAGACTAGCGGGAGGGTAAAGGTGGAGACCCAGTACTTC.

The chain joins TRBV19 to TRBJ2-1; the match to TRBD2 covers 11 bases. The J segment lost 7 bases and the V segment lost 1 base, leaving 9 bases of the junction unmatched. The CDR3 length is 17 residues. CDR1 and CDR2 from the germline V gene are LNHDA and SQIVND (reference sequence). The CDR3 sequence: CASSIGSGLAAVNEQFF. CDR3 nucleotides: TGTGCCAGTAGTATAGGGTCGGGACTAGCGGCAGTGAATGAGCAGTTCTTC. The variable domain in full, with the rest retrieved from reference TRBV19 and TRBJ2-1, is DGGITQSPKYLFRKEGQNVTLSCEQNLNHDAMYWYRQDPGQGLRLIYYSQIVNDFQKGDIAEGYSVSREKKESFPLTVTSAQKNPTAFYLCASSIGSGLAAVNEQFFGPGTRLTVL.

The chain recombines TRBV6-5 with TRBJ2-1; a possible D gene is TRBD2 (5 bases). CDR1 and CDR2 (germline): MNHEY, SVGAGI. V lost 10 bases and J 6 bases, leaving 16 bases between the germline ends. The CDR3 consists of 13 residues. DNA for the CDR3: TGTGCCATGAGGGAGAGTCTGGGCAATGAGCAGTTCTTC. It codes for CAMRESLGNEQFF.

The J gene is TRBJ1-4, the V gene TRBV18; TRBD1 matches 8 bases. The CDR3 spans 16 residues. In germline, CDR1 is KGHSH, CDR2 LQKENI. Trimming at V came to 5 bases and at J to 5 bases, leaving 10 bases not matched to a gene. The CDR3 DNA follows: TGTGCCAGCTCAGGCGGGACAGGAAACCCAAATGAAAAACTGTTTTTT. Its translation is CASSGGTGNPNEKLFF.

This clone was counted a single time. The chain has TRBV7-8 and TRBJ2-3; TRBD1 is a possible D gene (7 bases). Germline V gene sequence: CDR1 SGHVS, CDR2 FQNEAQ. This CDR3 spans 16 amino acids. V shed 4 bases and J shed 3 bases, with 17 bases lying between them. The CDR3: CASSWRGAGGTDTQYF. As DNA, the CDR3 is TGTGCCAGCAGCTGGAGGGGGGCAGGGGGAACAGATACGCAGTATTTT.

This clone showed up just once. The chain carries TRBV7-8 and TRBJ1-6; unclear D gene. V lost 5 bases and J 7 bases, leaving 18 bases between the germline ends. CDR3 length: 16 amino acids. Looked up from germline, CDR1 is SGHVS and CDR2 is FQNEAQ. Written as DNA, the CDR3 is TGTGCCAGCAGCCCCCGGGAGGGCCGCGGGAATTCACCCCTCCACTTT. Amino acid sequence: CASSPREGRGNSPLHF.

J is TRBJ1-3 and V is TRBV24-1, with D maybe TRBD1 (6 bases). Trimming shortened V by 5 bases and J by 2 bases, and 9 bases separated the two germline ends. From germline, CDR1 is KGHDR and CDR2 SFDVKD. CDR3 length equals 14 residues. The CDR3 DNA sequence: TGTGCCACCAGTGGACCAGGGGCTGGAAACACCATATATTTT. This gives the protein CATSGPGAGNTIYF.

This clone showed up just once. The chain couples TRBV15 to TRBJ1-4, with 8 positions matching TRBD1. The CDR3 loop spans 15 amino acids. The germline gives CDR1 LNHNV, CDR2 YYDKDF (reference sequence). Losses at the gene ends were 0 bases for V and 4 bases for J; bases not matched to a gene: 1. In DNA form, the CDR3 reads TGTGCCACCAGCAGAGATACAGGGGGTAATGAAAAACTGTTTTTT. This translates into CATSRDTGGNEKLFF. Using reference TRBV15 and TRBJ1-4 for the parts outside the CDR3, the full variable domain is DAMVIQNPRYQVTQFGKPVTLSCSQTLNHNVMYWYQQKSSQAPKLLFHYYDKDFNNEADTPDNFQSRRPNTSFCFLDIRSPGLGDTAMYLCATSRDTGGNEKLFFGSGTQLSVL.

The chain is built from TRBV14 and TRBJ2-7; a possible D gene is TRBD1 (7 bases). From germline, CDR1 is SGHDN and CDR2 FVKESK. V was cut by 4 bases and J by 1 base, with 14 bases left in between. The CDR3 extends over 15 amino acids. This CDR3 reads CASSPEQGRSYEQYF. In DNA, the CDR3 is TGTGCCAGCAGCCCGGAACAGGGGAGGTCCTACGAGCAGTACTTC.

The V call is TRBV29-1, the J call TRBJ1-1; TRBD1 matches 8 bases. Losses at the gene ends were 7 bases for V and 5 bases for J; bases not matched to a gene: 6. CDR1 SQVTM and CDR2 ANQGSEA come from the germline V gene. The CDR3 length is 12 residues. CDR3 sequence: CSAEQGDTEAFF. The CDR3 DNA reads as TGCAGCGCCGAACAGGGGGATACTGAAGCTTTCTTT.

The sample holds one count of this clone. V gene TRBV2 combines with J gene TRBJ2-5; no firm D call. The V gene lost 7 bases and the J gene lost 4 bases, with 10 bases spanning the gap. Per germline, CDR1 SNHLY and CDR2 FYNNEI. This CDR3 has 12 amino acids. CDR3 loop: CASTQNRETQYF. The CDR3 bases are TGTGCCAGCACACAGAATAGAGAGACCCAGTACTTC.

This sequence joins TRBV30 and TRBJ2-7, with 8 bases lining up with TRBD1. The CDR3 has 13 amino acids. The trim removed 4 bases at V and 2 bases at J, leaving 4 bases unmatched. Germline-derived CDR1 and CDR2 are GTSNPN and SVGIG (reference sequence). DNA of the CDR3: TGTGCCTGGATTGGACAGGGTACCTACGAGCAGTACTTC. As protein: CAWIGQGTYEQYF.

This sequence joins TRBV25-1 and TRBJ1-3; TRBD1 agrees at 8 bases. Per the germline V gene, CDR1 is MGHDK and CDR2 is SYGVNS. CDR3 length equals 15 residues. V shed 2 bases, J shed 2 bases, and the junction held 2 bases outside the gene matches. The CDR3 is CASSEPGQAGNTIYF. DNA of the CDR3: TGTGCCAGCAGTGAACCGGGACAGGCTGGAAACACCATATATTTT.

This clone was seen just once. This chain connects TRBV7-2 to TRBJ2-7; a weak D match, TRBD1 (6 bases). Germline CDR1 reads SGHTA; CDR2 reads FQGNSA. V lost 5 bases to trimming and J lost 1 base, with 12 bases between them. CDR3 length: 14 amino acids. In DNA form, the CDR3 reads TGTGCCAGCAGCCACCGTGGACAGTCCTACGAGCAGTACTTC. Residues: CASSHRGQSYEQYF. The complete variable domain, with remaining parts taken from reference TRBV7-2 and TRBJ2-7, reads GAGVSQSPSNKVTEKGKDVELRCDPISGHTALYWYRQSLGQGLEFLIYFQGNSAPDKSGLPSDRFSAERTGGSVSTLTIQRTQQEDSAVYLCASSHRGQSYEQYFGPGTRLTVT.

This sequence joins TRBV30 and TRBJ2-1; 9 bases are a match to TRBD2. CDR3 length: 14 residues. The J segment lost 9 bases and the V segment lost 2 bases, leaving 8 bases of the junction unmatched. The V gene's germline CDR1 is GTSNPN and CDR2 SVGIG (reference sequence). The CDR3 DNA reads TGTGCCTGGAGTCACATGCGGGAGGGCCTTGAGCAGTTCTTC. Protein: CAWSHMREGLEQFF.

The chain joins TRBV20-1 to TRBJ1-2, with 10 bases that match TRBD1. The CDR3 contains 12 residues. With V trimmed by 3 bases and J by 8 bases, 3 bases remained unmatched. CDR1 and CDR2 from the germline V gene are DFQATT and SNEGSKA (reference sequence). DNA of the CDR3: TGCAGTGCTAGTTTGACAGGGGGCGGCTACACCTTC. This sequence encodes CSASLTGGGYTF.

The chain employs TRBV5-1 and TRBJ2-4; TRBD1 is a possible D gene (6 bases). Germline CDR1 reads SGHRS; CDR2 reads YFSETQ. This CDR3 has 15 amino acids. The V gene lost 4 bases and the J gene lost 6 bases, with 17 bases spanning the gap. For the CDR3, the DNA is TGCGCCAGCAGCGTCGGACAGAATGAAGTAAACATTCAGTACTTC. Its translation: CASSVGQNEVNIQYF.

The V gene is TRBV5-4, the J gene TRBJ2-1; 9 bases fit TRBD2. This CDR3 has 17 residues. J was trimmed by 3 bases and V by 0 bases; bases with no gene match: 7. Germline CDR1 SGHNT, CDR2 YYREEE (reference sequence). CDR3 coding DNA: TGTGCCAGCAGCTTGGAACAGGGTAGCGGGAGCTACAATGAGCAGTTCTTC. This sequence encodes CASSLEQGSGSYNEQFF.

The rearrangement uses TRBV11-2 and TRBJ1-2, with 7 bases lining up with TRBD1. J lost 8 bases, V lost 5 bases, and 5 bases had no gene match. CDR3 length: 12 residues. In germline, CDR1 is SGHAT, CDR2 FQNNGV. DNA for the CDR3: TGTGCCAGCAGCGGCAACAGGGGCGGCTACACCTTC. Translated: CASSGNRGGYTF.

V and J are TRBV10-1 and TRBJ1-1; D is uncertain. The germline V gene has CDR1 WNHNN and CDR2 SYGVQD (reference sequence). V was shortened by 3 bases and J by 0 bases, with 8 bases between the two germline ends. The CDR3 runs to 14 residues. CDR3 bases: TGCGCCAGCAGTGACCCGGGGTTGAACACTGAAGCTTTCTTT. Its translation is CASSDPGLNTEAFF.

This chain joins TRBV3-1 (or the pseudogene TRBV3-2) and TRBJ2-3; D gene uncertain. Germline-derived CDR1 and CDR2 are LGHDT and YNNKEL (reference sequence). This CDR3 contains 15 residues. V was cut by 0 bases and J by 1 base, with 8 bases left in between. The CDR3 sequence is CASSQERAGTDTQYF. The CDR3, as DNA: TGTGCCAGCAGCCAAGAACGTGCGGGCACAGATACGCAGTATTTT.